The 22 T cell receptor beta chains reported below all come from one sample, sequenced in a study of identical twins. TCRdb passed the 5' RACE reads through MiXCR, listing each CDR3 protein once. The table records roughly 540,000 distinct CDR3 sequences, around 20% of them present only once. This same sample was also part of a study on T cells expressing NK-cell markers.

Sequencing input: CD4+ T cells sorted from blood. The source of these receptors is a young woman in good health.

The chain uses TRBV24-1 and TRBJ2-3; 7 nucleotides match TRBD1. Trimming took 4 bases from V and 1 from J; bases not matched to a gene: 1. This CDR3 is 14 amino acids long. Germline CDR1 reads KGHDR; CDR2 reads SFDVKD. CDR3: CATSEGGGTDTQYF. The CDR3 bases are TGTGCCACCAGTGAAGGGGGCGGCACAGATACGCAGTATTTT.

The chain has TRBV9 and TRBJ2-5, with 13 bases fitting TRBD2. Trimming cost V 3 bases and J 2 bases; bases outside gene matches: 4. CDR3 length equals 16 residues. Germline lookup yields CDR1 SGDLS and CDR2 YYNGEE. As DNA, the CDR3 is TGTGCCAGCAGCGCGGGGACTAGCGGGATTCAAGAGACCCAGTACTTC. It codes for CASSAGTSGIQETQYF.

Details on this clonotype: One end of the junction is discordant with germline, which a read error may explain. The chain employs TRBV7-8 and TRBJ2-5; D might be TRBD2 (6 bases). The germline V gene has CDR1 SGHVS and CDR2 FQNEAQ. This CDR3 is 15 amino acids long. CDR3 coding DNA: TGTGCCAGCAGCTCGAAGCGGGTGATACAAGAGAGCCAGTACTTC. It is translated as CASSSKRVIQESQYF.

This clonotype was recorded a few times. The chain combines TRBV6-6 with TRBJ1-1; weak D call: TRBD1 (5 bases). The V end lost 11 bases, the J end lost 5 bases, and 18 bases lay between the germline ends. Germline assignment: CDR1 MNHNY and CDR2 SVGAGI (reference sequence). The CDR3 covers 13 residues. The CDR3 loop reads CAGTGTRYTEAFF. CDR3 nucleotide sequence: TGTGCCGGAACCGGGACTCGGTATACTGAAGCTTTCTTT.

In this sample, this clonotype turned up a few times. The rearrangement links TRBV2 to TRBJ2-5, with no clear D. Germline V gives CDR1 SNHLY, CDR2 FYNNEI. The CDR3 covers 13 residues. Trimming took off 8 bases at V and 3 bases at J, with 13 bases between the two ends. CDR3 amino acids: CASRPPIEETQYF. CDR3 nucleotides: TGTGCCAGCCGCCCCCCTATCGAAGAGACCCAGTACTTC.

In this sample, this clonotype turned up a few times. This chain joins TRBV7-9 and TRBJ2-3; maybe TRBD1 (6 bases). The germline CDR1 and CDR2 sequences are SEHNR and FQNEAQ (reference sequence). The CDR3 covers 15 residues. V lost 1 base, J lost 0 bases, and 8 bases lay in between. The CDR3 loop reads CASSLGQVSTDTQYF. CDR3 DNA sequence: TGTGCCAGCAGCTTAGGACAGGTTAGCACAGATACGCAGTATTTT.

The chain combines TRBV5-1 with TRBJ2-5, with TRBD2 identical over 8 bases. Germline V gene sequence: CDR1 SGHRS, CDR2 YFSETQ. With 4 bases clipped from V and 3 bases from J, the junction kept 5 bases outside the gene matches. The CDR3 has 14 residues. The CDR3 loop is CASSPSLAEETQYF. As DNA, the CDR3 is TGCGCCAGCAGCCCCTCACTAGCGGAAGAGACCCAGTACTTC.

The V gene is TRBV12-3 or TRBV12-4, the J gene TRBJ2-1; 7 positions match TRBD2. The V segment lost 10 bases and the J segment 8 bases; nucleotides outside the gene matches: 20. The CDR3 is made up of 16 amino acids. The CDR3 loop reads CATRKIAGKAGDEQFF. The CDR3 DNA follows: TGTGCCACCCGAAAGATAGCGGGCAAGGCTGGGGATGAGCAGTTCTTC.

The CDR3 DNA reads TGTGCCAGCAGATCTAGTGAACTAGCCAAAAACATTCAGTACTTC. This codes for CASRSSELAKNIQYF. The chain carries TRBV6-1 and TRBJ2-4; unclear D gene. In germline, CDR1 is MNHNS, CDR2 SASEGT. The CDR3 has 15 amino acids. The ends were cut back, 6 bases at V and 0 bases at J, with 12 bases in the middle.

In this sample, this clonotype turned up a few times. V and J are TRBV5-1 and TRBJ1-6; D is possibly TRBD1 (5 bases). The CDR3 runs 15 residues. V was trimmed by 0 bases and J by 10 bases, leaving 14 bases between them. In germline, CDR1 is SGHRS, CDR2 YFSETQ. CDR3 amino acids: CASSLGGVLDSPLHF. CDR3 DNA sequence: TGCGCCAGCAGCTTGGGGGGGGTTTTAGACTCACCCCTCCACTTT. Looking up the rest from reference TRBV5-1 and TRBJ1-6 gives the full variable domain: KAGVTQTPRYLIKTRGQQVTLSCSPISGHRSVSWYQQTPGQGLQFLFEYFSETQRNKGNFPGRFSGRQFSNSRSEMNVSTLELGDSALYLCASSLGGVLDSPLHFGNGTRLTVT.

This clonotype came up a few times. V and J are TRBV5-1 and TRBJ2-1, with a weak D call TRBD2 (6 bases). Germline assignment: CDR1 SGHRS and CDR2 YFSETQ. The length of the CDR3 is 15 residues. Trimming shortened V by 7 bases and J by 0 bases, and 14 bases separated the two germline ends. For the CDR3, the DNA is TGCGCCAGCGGAGAGAGCGGGTCCTCCTACAATGAGCAGTTCTTC. Its translation is CASGESGSSYNEQFF.

This rearrangement joins TRBV3-1 to TRBJ2-5; a weak D match, TRBD2 (5 bases). The germline CDR1 and CDR2 sequences are LGHDT and YNNKEL (reference sequence). V dropped 1 base and J dropped 7 bases, with 16 bases sitting between them. The CDR3 runs 15 residues. DNA for the CDR3: TGTGCCAGCAGCCAAGCGGGGAGCTCCCCGGGGACCCAGTACTTC. The encoded protein is CASSQAGSSPGTQYF.

The genes are TRBV6-1 and TRBJ2-1; TRBD1 might be the D (6 bases). V was cut by 5 bases and J by 0 bases, with 11 bases left in between. Germline assignment: CDR1 MNHNS and CDR2 SASEGT. CDR3 length: 15 residues. CDR3 nucleotide sequence: TGTGCCAGCAGTACATTCAGGGGCTCCTACAATGAGCAGTTCTTC. It codes for CASSTFRGSYNEQFF.

This clonotype was seen only a few times. The DNA for the CDR3 is TGCAGTGCTAGAGAGGAGGGACAGGCTAACTATGGCTACACCTTC. Its protein is CSAREEGQANYGYTF. This chain joins TRBV20-1 and TRBJ1-2, with 8 bases matching TRBD1. The CDR3 has 15 residues. J was trimmed by 0 bases and V by 0 bases; bases with no gene match: 3. The V gene's germline CDR1 is DFQATT and CDR2 SNEGSKA (reference sequence).

This clonotype has only a few counts. The rearrangement joins TRBV7-8 to TRBJ2-5, with D possibly being TRBD1 (5 bases). The germline gives CDR1 SGHVS, CDR2 FQNEAQ. This CDR3 has 15 amino acids. V gave up 4 bases and J gave up 5 bases, with 17 bases separating them. CDR3 region: CASSSFQGPSETQYF. CDR3 nucleotide sequence: TGTGCCAGCAGCTCATTCCAGGGTCCGTCGGAGACCCAGTACTTC.

This clonotype was counted between two and nine times. The chain employs TRBV24-1 and TRBJ2-7; D gene uncertain. This CDR3 spans 12 amino acids. Germline loops: CDR1 KGHDR, CDR2 SFDVKD. V gave up 7 bases and J gave up 4 bases, with 10 bases separating them. CDR3: CATRGKVYEQYF. In DNA, the CDR3 is TGTGCCACCAGAGGAAAAGTTTACGAGCAGTACTTC.

This clonotype was counted between two and nine times. The chain joins TRBV5-1 to TRBJ2-2, with D perhaps matching TRBD1 (5 bases). The V gene's germline CDR1 is SGHRS and CDR2 YFSETQ. The V gene lost 7 bases and the J gene lost 2 bases, with 12 bases spanning the gap. This CDR3 spans 14 amino acids. CDR3 DNA: TGCGCCAGCCGACAGTGGACCAACACCGGGGAGCTGTTTTTT. It encodes CASRQWTNTGELFF.

For the CDR3, the DNA is TGTGCCAGCAGTTATCAGAAGGAGCAGTTCTTC. Translating gives CASSYQKEQFF. The chain is built from TRBV6-6 and TRBJ2-1; D gene unclear. The CDR3 spans 11 residues. CDR1 is MNHNY and CDR2 is SVGAGI in the germline V gene (reference sequence). The V end was cut by 3 bases, the J end by 10 bases, with 7 bases between.

This clonotype was seen ten or more times. The V gene is TRBV9, the J gene TRBJ2-1; D is perhaps TRBD1 (6 bases). The CDR3 length is 16 residues. The germline V gene has CDR1 SGDLS and CDR2 YYNGEE. V dropped 4 bases and J dropped 2 bases, with 16 bases sitting between them. CDR3 coding DNA: TGTGCCAGCAGCTACCAAGGACAGACTACCTACAATGAGCAGTTCTTC. Protein: CASSYQGQTTYNEQFF.

This clonotype was seen only a few times. The J gene is TRBJ2-1, the V gene TRBV20-1; 8 nucleotides agree with TRBD2. The germline V gene encodes CDR1 DFQATT and CDR2 SNEGSKA (reference sequence). The ends lost 1 base at V and 0 bases at J; junction bases unmatched: 5. CDR3 length: 16 amino acids. The CDR3 region is CSARVHAGGSYNEQFF. The CDR3 nucleotides read TGCAGTGCTAGAGTACATGCGGGGGGCTCCTACAATGAGCAGTTCTTC.

This clonotype was seen more than once but under ten times. The chain joins TRBV29-1 to TRBJ2-1; D uncertain. The CDR3 length is 14 residues. The germline V gene encodes CDR1 SQVTM and CDR2 ANQGSEA. Deletions cut 4 bases from V and 7 bases from J, with 17 bases between. The CDR3 region has the DNA TGCAGCGTTGTCAGCCCTCGACAAAGGAATGAGCAGTTCTTC. Translating gives CSVVSPRQRNEQFF.

This clonotype was observed at least ten times. The chain recombines TRBV7-9 with TRBJ1-1; no clear D. The CDR3 has 11 residues. V lost 4 bases to trimming and J lost 7 bases, with 7 bases between them. Germline assignment: CDR1 SEHNR and CDR2 FQNEAQ (reference sequence). The CDR3 loop is CASSSGFEAFF. The CDR3 DNA is TGTGCCAGCAGCTCCGGGTTTGAAGCTTTCTTT.